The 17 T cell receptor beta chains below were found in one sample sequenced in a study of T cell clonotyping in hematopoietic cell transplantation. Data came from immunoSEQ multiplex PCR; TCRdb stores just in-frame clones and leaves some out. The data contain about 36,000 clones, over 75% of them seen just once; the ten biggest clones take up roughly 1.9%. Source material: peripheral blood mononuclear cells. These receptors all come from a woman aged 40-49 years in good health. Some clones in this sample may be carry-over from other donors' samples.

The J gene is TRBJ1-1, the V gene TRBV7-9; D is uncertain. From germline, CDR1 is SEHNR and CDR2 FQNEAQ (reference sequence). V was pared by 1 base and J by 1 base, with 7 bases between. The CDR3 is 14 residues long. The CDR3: CASSLGEENTEAFF. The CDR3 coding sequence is TGTGCCAGCAGCTTAGGGGAGGAGAACACTGAAGCTTTCTTT.

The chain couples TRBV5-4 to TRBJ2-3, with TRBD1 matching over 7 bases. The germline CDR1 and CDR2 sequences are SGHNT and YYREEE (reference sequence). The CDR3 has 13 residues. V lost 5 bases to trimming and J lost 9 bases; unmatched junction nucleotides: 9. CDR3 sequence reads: CASSEASRGTQYF. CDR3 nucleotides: TGTGCCAGCAGTGAAGCCAGCAGGGGGACGCAGTATTTT.

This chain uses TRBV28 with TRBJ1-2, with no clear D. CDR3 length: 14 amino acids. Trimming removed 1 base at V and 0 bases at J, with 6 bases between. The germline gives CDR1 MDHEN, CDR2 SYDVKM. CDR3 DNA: TGTGCCAGCAGTTTATTGGCGGCTAACTATGGCTACACCTTC. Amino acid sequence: CASSLLAANYGYTF.

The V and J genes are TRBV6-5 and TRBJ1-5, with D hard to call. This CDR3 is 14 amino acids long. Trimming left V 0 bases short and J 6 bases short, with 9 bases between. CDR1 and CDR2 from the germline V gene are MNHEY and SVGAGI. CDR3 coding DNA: TGTGCCAGCAGTTACTCTGGGTATGTTCAGCCCCAGCATTTT. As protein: CASSYSGYVQPQHF.

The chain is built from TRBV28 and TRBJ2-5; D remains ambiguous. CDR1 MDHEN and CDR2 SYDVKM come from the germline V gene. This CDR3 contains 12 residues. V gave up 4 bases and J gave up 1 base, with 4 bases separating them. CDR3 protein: CASSSAQETQYF. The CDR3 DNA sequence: TGTGCCAGCAGTTCGGCCCAAGAGACCCAGTACTTC.

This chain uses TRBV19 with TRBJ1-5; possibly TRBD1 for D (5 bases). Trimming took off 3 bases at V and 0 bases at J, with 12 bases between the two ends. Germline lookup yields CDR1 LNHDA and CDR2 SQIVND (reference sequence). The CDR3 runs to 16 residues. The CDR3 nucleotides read TGTGCCAGTAGTATGGCGGACATTAATAGCAATCAGCCCCAGCATTTT. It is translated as CASSMADINSNQPQHF.

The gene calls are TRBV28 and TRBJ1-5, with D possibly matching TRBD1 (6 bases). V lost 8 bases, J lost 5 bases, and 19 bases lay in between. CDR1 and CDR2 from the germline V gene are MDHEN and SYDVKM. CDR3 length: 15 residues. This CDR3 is CASWTDVRRDQPQHF. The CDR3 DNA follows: TGTGCCAGCTGGACAGACGTTCGGCGCGATCAGCCCCAGCATTTT.

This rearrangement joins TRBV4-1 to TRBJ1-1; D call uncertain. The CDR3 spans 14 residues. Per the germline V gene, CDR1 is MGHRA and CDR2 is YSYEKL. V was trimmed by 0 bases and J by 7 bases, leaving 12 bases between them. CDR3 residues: CASSQEPLGGEAFF. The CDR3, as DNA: TGCGCCAGCAGCCAAGAGCCCCTGGGAGGTGAAGCTTTCTTT.

CDR3 residues: CASSLVRTAYEQYF. In DNA, the CDR3 is TGTGCCAGCAGCTTAGTTCGAACCGCGTACGAGCAGTACTTC. The chain is built from TRBV7-2 and TRBJ2-7; D remains unclear. Germline-derived CDR1 and CDR2 are SGHTA and FQGNSA. V was cut by 1 base and J by 4 bases, with 11 bases left in between. CDR3 length equals 14 residues.

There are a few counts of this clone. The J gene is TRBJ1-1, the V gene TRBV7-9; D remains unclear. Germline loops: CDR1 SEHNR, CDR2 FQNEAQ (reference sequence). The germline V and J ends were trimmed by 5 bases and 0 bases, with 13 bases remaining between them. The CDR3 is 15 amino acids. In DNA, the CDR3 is TGTGCCAGCAGCCGCGCCCGGGTCATGAACACTGAAGCTTTCTTT. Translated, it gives CASSRARVMNTEAFF.

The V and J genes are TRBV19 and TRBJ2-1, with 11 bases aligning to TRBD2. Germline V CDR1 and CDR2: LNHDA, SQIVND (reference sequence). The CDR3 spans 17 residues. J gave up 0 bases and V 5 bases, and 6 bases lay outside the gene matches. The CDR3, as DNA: TGTGCCAGTAGTCTGGCTAGCGGGAGGAGCTCCTACAATGAGCAGTTCTTC. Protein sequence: CASSLASGRSSYNEQFF.

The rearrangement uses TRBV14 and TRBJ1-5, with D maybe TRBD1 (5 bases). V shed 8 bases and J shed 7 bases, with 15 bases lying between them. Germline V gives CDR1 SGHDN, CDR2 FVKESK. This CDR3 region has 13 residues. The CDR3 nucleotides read TGTGCCAGCCAAAAGGGGAACCACCAGCCCCAGCATTTT. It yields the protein CASQKGNHQPQHF. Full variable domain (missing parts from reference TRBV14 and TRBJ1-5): EAGVTQFPSHSVIEKGQTVTLRCDPISGHDNLYWYRRVMGKEIKFLLHFVKESKQDESGMPNNRFLAERTGGTYSTLKVQPAELEDSGVYFCASQKGNHQPQHFGDGTRLSIL.

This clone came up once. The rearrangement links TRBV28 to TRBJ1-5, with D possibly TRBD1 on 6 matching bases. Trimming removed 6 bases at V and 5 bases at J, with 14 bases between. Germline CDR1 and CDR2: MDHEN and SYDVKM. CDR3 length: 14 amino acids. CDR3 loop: CASSPGGGDQPQHF. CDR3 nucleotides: TGTGCCAGCAGCCCAGGAGGGGGGGATCAGCCCCAGCATTTT.

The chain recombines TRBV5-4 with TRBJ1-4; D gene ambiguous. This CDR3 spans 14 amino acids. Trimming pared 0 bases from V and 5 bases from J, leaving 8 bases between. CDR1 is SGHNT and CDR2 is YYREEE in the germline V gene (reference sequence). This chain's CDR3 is CASSLVPGNEKLFF. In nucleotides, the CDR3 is TGTGCCAGCAGCTTGGTCCCCGGGAATGAAAAACTGTTTTTT.

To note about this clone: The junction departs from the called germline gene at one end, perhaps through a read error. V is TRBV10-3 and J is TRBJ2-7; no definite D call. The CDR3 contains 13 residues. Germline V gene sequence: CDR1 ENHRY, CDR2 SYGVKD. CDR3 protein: CATSRFGDYEQYF. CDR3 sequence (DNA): TGTGCCACCAGTAGGTTCGGCGACTACGAGCAGTACTTC.

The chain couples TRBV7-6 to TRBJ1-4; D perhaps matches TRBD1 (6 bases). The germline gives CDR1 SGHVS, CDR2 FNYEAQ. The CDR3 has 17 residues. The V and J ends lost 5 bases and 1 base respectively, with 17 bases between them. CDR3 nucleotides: TGTGCCAGCAGCGGTCTCCGGACAGATTTAACTAATGAAAAACTGTTTTTT. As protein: CASSGLRTDLTNEKLFF.

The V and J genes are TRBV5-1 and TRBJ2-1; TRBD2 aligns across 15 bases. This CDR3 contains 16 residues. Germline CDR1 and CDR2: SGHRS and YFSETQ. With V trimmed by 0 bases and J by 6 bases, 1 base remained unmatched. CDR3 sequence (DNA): TGCGCCAGCAGCTTGGGGACTAGCGGGAGGGCCAATGAGCAGTTCTTC. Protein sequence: CASSLGTSGRANEQFF.